What follows describes a single T cell receptor (beta chain). Its antigen remains unidentified. This specimen comes from a study of cytomegalovirus exposure and HLA in healthy donors. Findings and limits, study-wide: The likely explanation for a cluster of highly shared sequence variants was sequencing artifact. Some public TCRs appeared in many individuals, while most sequences were rare.

PCR employed 60 Vbeta and 13 Jbeta primers. Clones were sequenced by immunoSEQ multiplex PCR, and TCRdb holds only the in-frame ones, with some missing. The repertoire holds fewer than 250,000 clones, under 80% seen once, with less than 2% in the top ten. CDR3 size: 14 residues. Trimming took 4 bases from V and 6 from J; bases not matched to a gene: 10. The germline V gene has CDR1 SGHNT and CDR2 YYREEE (reference sequence). The receptor was derived from a woman in her thirties in good health and CMV-seronegative. This chain links TRBV5-4 with TRBJ2-7; 7 nucleotides align to TRBD2. Sequenced: PBMCs. This chain's CDR3 is CASSPGGRPGEQYF. The CDR3 nucleotides read TGTGCCAGCAGCCCGGGAGGCCGCCCGGGCGAGCAGTACTTC.